This T cell receptor (beta chain) stems from a study of a mutant IDH1 vaccine in newly diagnosed glioma. The wider study: Onset of vaccination occurred 4-6 weeks following radiotherapy alone, or with temozolomide cycles. Prior therapy was radiotherapy, temozolomide, or both; most received both.

With respect to this clone: No antigen is known for it.

Generated by immunoSEQ multiplex PCR, the TCRdb table keeps only in-frame clones and is missing some. This sample carries 30,000 to 40,000 clones, around 60% of them seen once, and the ten largest clones take more than 9.5%. Time point in this sample: week 5, during vaccination. Topical imiquimod was applied with each vaccine dose, which held 300 ug of mutant IDH1 20-mer peptide. The CDR3 has 13 residues. Germline assignment: CDR1 ENHRY and CDR2 SYGVKD. V was clipped by 10 bases and J by 6 bases; unmatched bases: 4. The sample in question was PBMCs, obtained from a glioma patient whose treatment included an IDH1 peptide vaccine. The source is a woman in her late teens or twenties with glioma. This chain uses TRBV10-3 with TRBJ2-3; 13 nucleotides line up with TRBD2. The CDR3 sequence: CATRLAGGDTQYF. CDR3 in DNA: TGTGCCACCAGACTAGCGGGAGGCGATACGCAGTATTTT.